This is a list of T cell receptor beta chains from one sample in a study of neoadjuvant anti-PD-1 for oral cavity cancer. Sequenced by immunoSEQ multiplex PCR; TCRdb stores in-frame clones only, minus some. The data contain 55,000 to 75,000 clones, approximately 80% of them seen just once; the ten biggest clones take up 2% to 3%. The sample here was PBMCs, taken before nivolumab (anti-PD-1) treatment. The receptors derive from a person aged 40 to 85 with oral cavity squamous cell carcinoma. The CDR3 runs from the conserved cysteine through the conserved F or W. The order of the fields is CDR3 protein, CDR3 DNA, clone size, V gene, D gene, J gene. D genes are given only for firm matches. Size is omitted from some rows. Given values are once, few, many or a class for expanded clones.

CDR3: CASRSPSLATNEKLFF
DNA: TGTGCCAGTAGAAGCCCGTCGCTCGCAACTAATGAAAAACTGTTTTTT
size: .
V: TRBV19
D: .
J: TRBJ1-4

CDR3: CAWSLVGSSYEQYF
DNA: TGTGCCTGGAGTCTGGTAGGCAGCTCCTACGAGCAGTACTTC
size: .
V: TRBV30
D: .
J: TRBJ2-7

CDR3: CASSEGTSGRAWETQYF
DNA: TGTGCCAGCAGTGAAGGGACTAGCGGGAGGGCCTGGGAGACCCAGTACTTC
size: .
V: TRBV2
D: TRBD2
J: TRBJ2-5

CDR3: CSARAGYSSYEQYF
DNA: TGCAGCGCCAGAGCGGGGTACAGCTCCTACGAGCAGTACTTC
size: .
V: TRBV29-1
D: TRBD2
J: TRBJ2-7

CDR3: CASSLNRNTEAFF
DNA: TGCGCCAGCAGCTTGAACAGGAACACTGAAGCTTTCTTT
size: .
V: TRBV5-1
D: .
J: TRBJ1-1

CDR3: CASSQDSLRALSNQPQHF
DNA: TGCGCCAGCAGCCAAGATAGTCTCAGGGCCCTTAGCAATCAGCCCCAGCATTTT
size: .
V: TRBV4-1
D: .
J: TRBJ1-5

CDR3: CASSRGLAGGTQYF
DNA: TGTGCCAGCAGCCGGGGACTAGCGGGAGGGACCCAGTACTTC
size: .
V: TRBV14
D: TRBD2
J: TRBJ2-5

CDR3: CASSLMTSGGPGEQFF
DNA: TGTGCCAGCAGCCTAATGACTAGCGGGGGGCCCGGTGAGCAGTTCTTC
size: .
V: TRBV5-6
D: TRBD2
J: TRBJ2-1

CDR3: CASSEGAGVKNTIYF
DNA: TGTGCCAGCAGTGAAGGGGCAGGGGTCAAGAACACCATATATTTT
size: .
V: TRBV6-1
D: .
J: TRBJ1-3

CDR3: CASSVRDGGSVYEQYF
DNA: TGTGCCAGCAGCGTTCGGGACGGGGGGTCGGTCTACGAGCAGTACTTC
size: .
V: TRBV9
D: TRBD2
J: TRBJ2-7

CDR3: CATGQGSTEAFF
DNA: TGTGCTACCGGACAGGGTTCCACTGAAGCTTTCTTT
size: .
V: TRBV12-5
D: TRBD1
J: TRBJ1-1

CDR3: CASSLDGNTIYF
DNA: TGTGCCAGTAGTTTGGATGGAAACACCATATATTTT
size: .
V: TRBV19
D: .
J: TRBJ1-3

CDR3: CASRVQGALGYTF
DNA: TGTGCCAGCAGGGTACAGGGGGCTCTTGGCTACACCTTC
size: few
V: TRBV27
D: TRBD1
J: TRBJ1-2

CDR3: CASRAGAGPSEAFF
DNA: TGTGCCAGCAGAGCCGGAGCCGGACCCTCCGAAGCTTTCTTT
size: .
V: TRBV28
D: .
J: TRBJ1-1

CDR3: CASSLDTPNTGELFF
DNA: TGTGCCAGCAGCTTAGATACTCCGAACACCGGGGAGCTGTTTTTT
size: .
V: TRBV7-6
D: .
J: TRBJ2-2

CDR3: CASSRVALGYEQYF
DNA: TGTGCCAGCAGCCGCGTAGCGTTGGGATACGAGCAGTACTTC
size: once
V: TRBV7-3
D: .
J: TRBJ2-7

CDR3: CASRPKTSGDNEQFF
DNA: TGCGCCAGCAGGCCCAAAACTAGCGGAGACAATGAGCAGTTCTTC
size: .
V: TRBV5-1
D: TRBD2
J: TRBJ2-1

CDR3: CASSLGTETGELFF
DNA: TGCGCCAGCAGCTTAGGGACTGAGACCGGGGAGCTGTTTTTT
size: .
V: TRBV5-1
D: .
J: TRBJ2-2

CDR3: CASQKGPERVTEAFF
DNA: TGTGCCAGCCAGAAGGGACCCGAGAGGGTGACTGAAGCTTTCTTT
size: few
V: TRBV6-1
D: .
J: TRBJ1-1

CDR3: CASSGGTGTNQPQHF
DNA: TGTGCCAGCAGTGGAGGAACAGGAACGAATCAGCCCCAGCATTTT
size: .
V: TRBV6-1
D: .
J: TRBJ1-5

CDR3: CASSLWGGVGNQPQHF
DNA: TGTGCCAGCAGCTTATGGGGGGGAGTAGGCAATCAGCCCCAGCATTTT
size: .
V: TRBV7-8
D: .
J: TRBJ1-5

CDR3: CASSLEGSDTIYF
DNA: TGCGCCAGCAGCTTGGAGGGGTCGGACACCATATATTTT
size: .
V: TRBV5-1
D: .
J: TRBJ1-3

CDR3: CASSSNDRVDTEAFF
DNA: TGTGCCAGCAGCTCGAATGACAGGGTGGACACTGAAGCTTTCTTT
size: .
V: TRBV7-9
D: TRBD1
J: TRBJ1-1

CDR3: CASSGGQGVSYEQYF
DNA: TGCGCCAGCAGCGGCGGACAGGGGGTCTCCTACGAGCAGTACTTC
size: .
V: TRBV5-1
D: TRBD1
J: TRBJ2-7

CDR3: CASSLGQAKNIQYF
DNA: TGTGCCAGCAGTTTAGGACAAGCCAAAAACATTCAGTACTTC
size: .
V: TRBV28
D: .
J: TRBJ2-4

CDR3: CASKTGENSPLHF
DNA: TGCGCCAGCAAGACAGGGGAAAATTCACCCCTCCACTTT
size: .
V: TRBV10-2
D: TRBD1
J: TRBJ1-6

CDR3: CASSLKGGDTQYF
DNA: TGTGCCAGTAGTCTCAAGGGAGGAGATACGCAGTATTTT
size: .
V: TRBV19
D: .
J: TRBJ2-3

CDR3: CASSEGRGAEAFF
DNA: TGCGCCAGCAGCGAGGGAAGGGGGGCTGAAGCTTTCTTT
size: few
V: TRBV5-1
D: .
J: TRBJ1-1

CDR3: CSVEVGSLEAFF
DNA: TGCAGCGTTGAGGTCGGATCGTTAGAAGCTTTCTTT
size: .
V: TRBV29-1
D: .
J: TRBJ1-1

CDR3: CASSSPGDRGLGNEQFF
DNA: TGTGCCAGCAGCTCGCCCGGAGACAGGGGGCTCGGCAATGAGCAGTTCTTC
size: .
V: TRBV7-8
D: TRBD1
J: TRBJ2-1

CDR3: CASSFPPGGGGYGYTF
DNA: TGCGCCAGCAGCTTTCCCCCCGGAGGAGGGGGATATGGCTACACCTTC
size: once
V: TRBV5-1
D: .
J: TRBJ1-2

CDR3: CASSRSPGTSGGTSTDTQYF
DNA: TGTGCCAGCAGCCGTTCCCCTGGGACTAGCGGAGGAACTAGCACAGATACGCAGTATTTT
size: .
V: TRBV4-2
D: TRBD2
J: TRBJ2-3

CDR3: CASSLIGAGNTGELFF
DNA: TGTGCCAGCAGCTTAATCGGAGCGGGAAACACCGGGGAGCTGTTTTTT
size: once
V: TRBV7-8
D: TRBD2
J: TRBJ2-2

CDR3: CASTQGSGIREGYF
DNA: TGTGCCAGCACTCAGGGTAGCGGGATCCGTGAGGGGTACTTC
size: .
V: TRBV28
D: TRBD2
J: TRBJ2-7

CDR3: CATGQDSNQPQHF
DNA: TGTGCCACTGGACAGGATAGCAATCAGCCCCAGCATTTT
size: .
V: TRBV2
D: TRBD1
J: TRBJ1-5

CDR3: CASISLGGEQYF
DNA: TGTGCCAGCATATCACTGGGGGGTGAGCAGTACTTC
size: few
V: TRBV2
D: .
J: TRBJ2-7

CDR3: CASRASGRSDNEQFF
DNA: TGTGCCAGCAGAGCTAGCGGGAGAAGCGACAATGAGCAGTTCTTC
size: .
V: TRBV7-2
D: TRBD2
J: TRBJ2-1

CDR3: CASSRESSYEQYF
DNA: TGTGCCAGCTCCCGGGAATCCTCCTACGAGCAGTACTTC
size: .
V: TRBV9
D: .
J: TRBJ2-7

CDR3: CASSVGSSGGVETQYF
DNA: TGTGCCAGCAGCGTCGGGTCAAGCGGAGGGGTAGAGACCCAGTACTTC
size: .
V: TRBV9
D: .
J: TRBJ2-5

CDR3: CASSPLLANTGELFF
DNA: TGTGCCAGCAGCCCGTTACTAGCGAACACCGGGGAGCTGTTTTTT
size: .
V: TRBV11-2
D: .
J: TRBJ2-2

CDR3: CASSDLVGPGEQYF
DNA: TGTGCCAGCAGTGACTTGGTTGGACCGGGGGAGCAGTACTTC
size: .
V: TRBV2
D: .
J: TRBJ2-7

CDR3: CASSPNTHSYEQYF
DNA: TGCGCCAGCAGCCCAAATACTCACTCCTACGAGCAGTACTTC
size: .
V: TRBV5-1
D: .
J: TRBJ2-7

CDR3: CASSEALGRANYGYTF
DNA: TGTGCCAGCAGTGAGGCTCTGGGCCGAGCTAACTATGGCTACACCTTC
size: .
V: TRBV6-1
D: .
J: TRBJ1-2

CDR3: CASSSGSYTDTQYF
DNA: TGCGCCAGCAGCTCGGGGTCTTACACAGATACGCAGTATTTT
size: .
V: TRBV5-1
D: .
J: TRBJ2-3

CDR3: CASSLTTSTDTQYF
DNA: TGTGCCAGCAGCTTAACAACCAGCACAGATACGCAGTATTTT
size: few
V: TRBV7-9
D: .
J: TRBJ2-3

CDR3: CASYRTSGTYNEQFF
DNA: TGTGCCAGTTATAGGACTAGCGGGACGTACAATGAGCAGTTCTTC
size: .
V: TRBV5-6
D: TRBD2
J: TRBJ2-1

CDR3: CASSQGGGNTGELFF
DNA: TGTGCCAGCAGCCAAGGTGGCGGAAACACCGGGGAGCTGTTTTTT
size: few
V: TRBV11-3
D: .
J: TRBJ2-2

CDR3: CAWSVVKYWGDTQYF
DNA: TGTGCCTGGAGTGTAGTAAAATACTGGGGAGATACGCAGTATTTT
size: .
V: TRBV30
D: .
J: TRBJ2-3

CDR3: CASSMGGGNIQYF
DNA: TGCGCCAGCAGTATGGGCGGGGGGAACATTCAGTACTTC
size: .
V: TRBV10-2
D: TRBD2
J: TRBJ2-4

CDR3: CASSPLGIRMNTEAFF
DNA: TGTGCCAGCAGCCCCCTAGGAATTAGAATGAACACTGAAGCTTTCTTT
size: .
V: TRBV7-3
D: .
J: TRBJ1-1